These T cell receptor beta chains were read from a single sample in a study of shared clonotypes between healthy human individuals. This table comes from immunoSEQ multiplex PCR, and its TCRdb copy is limited to in-frame clones, with some not included. The sample contains 2.3 million or so clones, 80% to 95% of which appear only once. Sample: naive CD4+ T cells from PBMCs. Source of these receptors: a man aged 18 to 29 in good health. Some clones in this sample may be carry-over from other donors' samples. Each CDR3 is given with its conserved first and last residue. The D gene is left open where the match is weak. Clone size is shown for a subset of rows, as once, few, many or a class of expanded clone.

clone size	V gene	J gene	D gene	CDR3 DNA	CDR3 protein
.	TRBV7-3	TRBJ1-1	TRBD1	TGTGCCAGCAGCCGGGACAGGGCCACTGAAGCTTTCTTT	CASSRDRATEAFF
.	TRBV29-1	TRBJ2-6	.	TGCAGCGCCCACTCGGCCAACGTCCTGACTTTC	CSAHSANVLTF
.	TRBV4-3	TRBJ2-5	TRBD2	TGCGCCAGCAGCCAGACTAGCGGGAGGCGCCAAGAGACCCAGTACTTC	CASSQTSGRRQETQYF
.	TRBV6-1	TRBJ1-1	.	TGTGCCAGCAGTGAAGGCCAGAACACTGAAGCTTTCTTT	CASSEGQNTEAFF
.	TRBV29-1	TRBJ2-2	.	TGCAGCGTTGGACCGCGCCCAGGGTGGGACACCGGGGAGCTGTTTTTT	CSVGPRPGWDTGELFF
.	TRBV15	TRBJ1-2	.	TGTGCCACCAGCAGAGATGAGGGCTATGGCTACACCTTC	CATSRDEGYGYTF
.	TRBV2	TRBJ2-3	.	TGTGCCAGCACTGGGACAAACCCGATAGATACGCAGTATTTT	CASTGTNPIDTQYF
.	TRBV29-1	TRBJ2-3	TRBD1	TGCAGCGTTGGAGGACAGGGGAGCACAGATACGCAGTATTTT	CSVGGQGSTDTQYF
.	TRBV4-2	TRBJ2-1	TRBD2	TGTGCCAGCAGCCAAGGTAGCGGGTGGGAGAATGAGCAGTTCTTC	CASSQGSGWENEQFF
.	TRBV6-1	TRBJ2-5	.	TGTGCCAGCAGTGAATTGGGCAGGGAAAAAGAGACCCAGTACTTC	CASSELGREKETQYF
.	TRBV6-6	TRBJ2-6	.	TGTGCCAGCAGTTACTTAACCGGCTCTGGGGCCAACGTCCTGACTTTC	CASSYLTGSGANVLTF
.	TRBV5-6	TRBJ2-5	.	TGTGCCAGCAGCTTAATTGACGGGGGGACCCAGTACTTC	CASSLIDGGTQYF
once	TRBV14	TRBJ2-4	TRBD1	TGTGCCAGCAGCCGGGGGAATACAGGGGGCACGAAAAACATTCAGTACTTC	CASSRGNTGGTKNIQYF
.	TRBV4-2	TRBJ2-2	TRBD2	TGTGCCAGCAGCCCGAGACTAGCGGGAGACCCCGGGGAGCTGTTTTTT	CASSPRLAGDPGELFF
.	TRBV28	TRBJ1-1	.	TGTGCCAGCAGTCTTCTGAACACTGAAGCTTTCTTT	CASSLLNTEAFF
.	TRBV6-6	TRBJ1-1	TRBD1	TGTGCCAGCCAGAGGACCCGACAGGGTAAAGCTTTCTTT	CASQRTRQGKAFF
.	TRBV5-1	TRBJ2-2	TRBD1	TGCGCCAGCAGCTTGGTAGGGGGCGGCACCGGGGAGCTGTTTTTT	CASSLVGGGTGELFF
.	TRBV28	TRBJ2-1	.	TGTGCCAGCAGTTTATTTGTTGTCGGACCCAATGAGCAGTTCTTC	CASSLFVVGPNEQFF
.	TRBV2	TRBJ2-7	.	TGTGCCACAACCCAGGGGGGGGAGCAGTACTTC	CATTQGGEQYF
.	TRBV10-3	TRBJ2-1	TRBD2	TGTGCCATCAGTGTAACGGCTAGCGGGACCCATGAGCAGTTCTTC	CAISVTASGTHEQFF
.	TRBV4-2	TRBJ1-2	.	TGTGCCAGCAGCCAAGAAGGCAGGGCCCCTTATGACCTCTATGGCTACACCTTC	CASSQEGRAPYDLYGYTF
.	TRBV19	TRBJ1-1	.	TGTGCCAGTAGTATTCAGGGAGTAGTCGCTGAAGCTTTCTTT	CASSIQGVVAEAFF
once	TRBV18	TRBJ2-7	TRBD1	TGTGCCAGCTCACCGGACTCCGGGACAGGGGCCTACGAGCAGTACTTC	CASSPDSGTGAYEQYF
once	TRBV7-9	TRBJ2-5	TRBD1	TGTGCCAGCAGCCCACGGGGGACAGGGGAAGAGACCCAGTACTTC	CASSPRGTGEETQYF
once	TRBV28	TRBJ2-5	.	TGTGCCAGCAGTTTGGGCGCCCCAGAGACCCAGTACTTC	CASSLGAPETQYF
.	TRBV10-3	TRBJ2-3	.	TGTGCCACCAATAGGGGCGTGGCCGACGCAGATACGCAGTATTTT	CATNRGVADADTQYF
few	TRBV4-1	TRBJ1-1	.	TGCGCCAGCAGCCAAGGGGGGCGGGCCACTGAAGCTTTCTTT	CASSQGGRATEAFF
once	TRBV27	TRBJ2-7	TRBD1	TGTGCCAGCAGGAAACAGGGGCTCAGCTACGAGCAGTACTTC	CASRKQGLSYEQYF
.	TRBV6-6	TRBJ1-5	.	TGTGCCAGCAGTCAACAAAATCAGCCCCAGCATTTT	CASSQQNQPQHF
.	TRBV7-9	TRBJ2-2	TRBD1	TGTGCCAGCAGCCGAGGGACAGAGCGAAACACCGGGGAGCTGTTTTTT	CASSRGTERNTGELFF
.	TRBV28	TRBJ1-5	.	TGTGCCAGCAGTTTTGGGCGGGGCAATCAGCCCCAGCATTTT	CASSFGRGNQPQHF
.	TRBV30	TRBJ1-1	.	TGTGCCTGGAGTCGGGAGTCTGAAGCTTTCTTT	CAWSRESEAFF
once	TRBV7-6	TRBJ2-5	.	TGTGCCAGCAGCTTTTTAGCGGCCCTCCGGGAGACCCAGTACTTC	CASSFLAALRETQYF
.	TRBV28	TRBJ1-1	TRBD1	TGTGCCAGCAAGGGGACAGGCACTGAAGCTTTCTTT	CASKGTGTEAFF
.	TRBV25-1	TRBJ2-1	.	TGTGCCAGCAGTTTACAGGGAGGTAATGAGCAGTTCTTC	CASSLQGGNEQFF
.	TRBV7-2	TRBJ2-2	.	TGTGCCAGCAGCTCCCTCGAGAACACCGGGGAGCTGTTTTTT	CASSSLENTGELFF
.	TRBV5-1	TRBJ2-7	TRBD1	TGCGCCAGCAGCTTGAGCGGACAGGGGATCTCCTACGAGCAGTACTTC	CASSLSGQGISYEQYF
.	TRBV9	TRBJ1-2	.	TGTGCCAGCAGCGAGGGGGTCGTGCACTATGGCTACACCTTC	CASSEGVVHYGYTF
.	TRBV7-9	TRBJ2-7	.	TGTGCCACGGGCAGGGAGTCCTACGAGCAGTACTTC	CATGRESYEQYF
.	TRBV5-6	TRBJ1-1	.	TGTGCCAGCAGCTTTCCTCCAGGGAGCGCTGAAGCTTTCTTT	CASSFPPGSAEAFF
once	TRBV5-1	TRBJ2-3	TRBD2	TGCGCCAGCAGCTTGGTGGCGGCTAGCGGGAGCCCAGATACGCAGTATTTT	CASSLVAASGSPDTQYF
.	TRBV19	TRBJ2-5	.	TGTGCCAGTGGAGGGGGCGCGGGGTTTGAGACCCAGTACTTC	CASGGGAGFETQYF
.	TRBV19	TRBJ1-4	.	TGTGCCAGTAGTATTACTTCGGCAGGGAACGAAAAACTGTTTTTT	CASSITSAGNEKLFF
.	TRBV5-1	TRBJ2-7	TRBD1	TGCGCCAGCAGCTTTAGACAGGGGGCCCCCCCCTACGAGCAGTACTTC	CASSFRQGAPPYEQYF
once	TRBV5-1	TRBJ2-1	TRBD2	TGCGCCAGCAGCTGGGGCGGGAGGAGCGGGAGATTAGAGGAGCAGTTCTTC	CASSWGGRSGRLEEQFF